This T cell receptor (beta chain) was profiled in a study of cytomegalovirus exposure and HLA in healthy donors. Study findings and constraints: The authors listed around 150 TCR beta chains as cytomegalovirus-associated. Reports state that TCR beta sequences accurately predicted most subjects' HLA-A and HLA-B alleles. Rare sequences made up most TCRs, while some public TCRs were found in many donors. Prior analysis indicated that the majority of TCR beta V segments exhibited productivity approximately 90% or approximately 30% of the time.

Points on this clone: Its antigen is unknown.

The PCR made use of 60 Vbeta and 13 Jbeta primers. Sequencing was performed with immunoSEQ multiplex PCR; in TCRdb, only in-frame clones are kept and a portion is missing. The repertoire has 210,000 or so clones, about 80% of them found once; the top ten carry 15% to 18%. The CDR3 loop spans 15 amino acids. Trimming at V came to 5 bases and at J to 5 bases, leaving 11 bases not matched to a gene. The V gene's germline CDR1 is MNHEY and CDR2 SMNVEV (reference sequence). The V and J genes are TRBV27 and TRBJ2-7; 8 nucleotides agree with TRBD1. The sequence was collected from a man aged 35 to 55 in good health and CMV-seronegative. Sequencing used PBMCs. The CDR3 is CASSALFRGRHEQYF. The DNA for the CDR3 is TGTGCCAGCAGTGCCCTCTTCAGGGGGCGCCACGAGCAGTACTTC.